Listed below are T cell receptor beta chains from one sample, sequenced in a study of CD8 T cells in Susac syndrome. TCRdb used MiXCR to reprocess the immunoSEQ multiplex PCR reads, holding one entry per CDR3 protein. The table includes 200,000 to 250,000 distinct CDR3 sequences, roughly 93% detected once. Sequencing was carried out using CD4+ T cells from PBMCs. These receptors came from a human donor with Susac syndrome. Each CDR3 is given with its conserved first and last residue. Each record gives: CDR3 DNA, CDR3 protein, J gene, V gene, clone size, D gene. D genes are given only for firm matches. Clone size, where shown, is once, few, many, or a class for clones that have expanded.

TGTGCCAGCTCACTGGAGGGACTACCCCAAGAGACCCAGTACTTC,CASSLEGLPQETQYF,TRBJ2-5,TRBV18,-,TRBD2
TGTGCCAGCAGCTTAGATGCAGGAGAGGGAGAGACCCAGCACTTC,CASSLDAGEGETQHF,TRBJ2-5,TRBV7-2,-,-
TGCGCCAGCAGCCTCGAGCGACAGGGCAGGCGAAGGACTGAAGCTTTCTTT,CASSLERQGRRRTEAFF,TRBJ1-1,TRBV4-1,-,TRBD1
TGTGCCAGCAGCTTAGAGTCCGGTTCTAACTATGGCTACACCTTC,CASSLESGSNYGYTF,TRBJ1-2,TRBV7-9,-,-
TGTGCCAGCAGGGAAGGTCAGACCGGGGAGCTGTTTTTT,CASREGQTGELFF,TRBJ2-2,TRBV11-2,-,-
TGCAGCGTTTCGTGGACAGGGTCTTCCGGCTACACCTTC,CSVSWTGSSGYTF,TRBJ1-2,TRBV29-1,-,TRBD1
TGTGCTAGCAGCTTAAACGCGGGGGCGGACGAGCAGTACTTC,CASSLNAGADEQYF,TRBJ2-7,TRBV7-7,-,-
TGTGCCAGCAGCGTAAGTGGGACACTCTCCACCGGGGAGCTGTTTTTT,CASSVSGTLSTGELFF,TRBJ2-2,TRBV9,-,-
TGTGCCAGCAGCTTCGCGTTCGAAGCTTTCTTT,CASSFAFEAFF,TRBJ1-1,TRBV7-2,-,-
TGTGCCACCAGCAGAGATCTCAGGGCGGATTCACCCCTCCACTTT,CATSRDLRADSPLHF,TRBJ1-6,TRBV15,few,-
TGCAGTGCTAGGAAGGAAGAGACAGCAAATCAGCCCCAGCATTTT,CSARKEETANQPQHF,TRBJ1-5,TRBV20-1,-,-
TGCGCCAGCAGCCAAGAAGGTGGGGACCACTCCTACGAGCAGTACTTC,CASSQEGGDHSYEQYF,TRBJ2-7,TRBV4-3,-,-
TGTGCCAGCAGCCTATATGGACAGGAGAACACTGAAGCTTTCTTT,CASSLYGQENTEAFF,TRBJ1-1,TRBV11-3,once,TRBD1
TGCAGTGCTACGCGGAGGAGGGGGCGGTGGGATACGCAGTATTTT,CSATRRRGRWDTQYF,TRBJ2-3,TRBV20-1,-,-
TGTGCCAGCAGTTTAGGGGGGGAAAACATTCAGTACTTC,CASSLGGENIQYF,TRBJ2-4,TRBV27,-,TRBD2
TGTGCCAGCAGCGCGGGCAGGTTACGAAACACCGGGGAGCTGTTTTTT,CASSAGRLRNTGELFF,TRBJ2-2,TRBV5-4,-,-
TGTGCCAGCAGCTCCTCGGGGGCGCGTATGAACATTCAGTACTTC,CASSSSGARMNIQYF,TRBJ2-4,TRBV7-2,-,-
TGTGCCAGCAGCCGCGACAGGTTACACACAGATACGCAGTATTTT,CASSRDRLHTDTQYF,TRBJ2-3,TRBV7-9,-,-
TGTGCCAGCAGTTGGGACGCCGGTGAGAATTCACCCCTCCACTTT,CASSWDAGENSPLHF,TRBJ1-6,TRBV6-2/TRBV6-3,-,-